The rows below give T cell receptor beta chains drawn from one sample of a study of T cells after yellow fever vaccination. MiXCR was run by TCRdb on the 5' RACE reads, yielding one entry per CDR3 protein. The sample shows some 10,000 distinct CDR3 sequences, around 5% of them seen only once. Material: PBMCs, either bulk or a sorted T-cell subset (CD4+, CD8+, memory, or dextramer-sorted; not recorded which), obtained around 15 days after the first yellow fever vaccination. These receptors were obtained from a young man who received the YFV17D yellow fever vaccine. The CDR3 runs from the conserved cysteine through the conserved F or W. Each record gives: clone size, V gene, CDR3 length, D gene, J gene, CDR3 protein, CDR3 DNA. D genes are given only for firm matches. The size entry is marked missing in some rows and otherwise reads once, few, many or a size class.

>many|TRBV10-3|15|TRBD1|TRBJ1-2
CAISDDRDRGYGYTF
TGTGCCATCAGTGATGACCGGGACAGGGGCTATGGCTACACCTTC
>many|TRBV12-3/TRBV12-4|13|-|TRBJ2-2
CASRIDQPGELFF
TGTGCCAGCAGGATAGATCAGCCCGGGGAGCTGTTTTTT
>many|TRBV5-1|14|-|TRBJ2-7
CASSLGSSDYEQYF
TGCGCCAGCAGCTTGGGCTCCTCCGACTACGAGCAGTACTTC
>medium-sized|TRBV7-2|12|-|TRBJ2-1
CASSLGVNEQFF
TGTGCCAGCAGCTTAGGGGTGAATGAGCAGTTCTTC
>many|TRBV20-1|13|-|TRBJ2-5
CSASPLARETQYF
TGCAGTGCTAGTCCGTTGGCTAGAGAGACCCAGTACTTC
>many|TRBV28|13|-|TRBJ1-5
CASSKGLFQPQHF
TGTGCCAGCAGCAAGGGGCTTTTTCAGCCCCAGCATTTT
>few|TRBV28|16|TRBD1|TRBJ1-1
CASRSMATGGITEAFF
TGTGCCAGCAGATCTATGGCCACAGGGGGCATCACTGAAGCTTTCTTT
>many|TRBV18|14|-|TRBJ2-3
CASSELRDSDTQYF
TGTGCCAGCTCAGAATTGAGGGACTCAGATACGCAGTATTTT
>many|TRBV18|13|TRBD1|TRBJ1-1
CASSPRTGTEAFF
TGTGCCAGCTCACCCCGGACAGGCACTGAAGCTTTCTTT
>many|TRBV4-3|14|-|TRBJ1-5
CASSFLQGVQPQHF
TGCGCCAGCAGCTTCCTCCAGGGCGTTCAGCCCCAGCATTTT
>many|TRBV4-2|17|-|TRBJ1-3
CASSQEEGPNGGNTIYF
TGTGCCAGCAGCCAAGAGGAGGGGCCGAACGGCGGAAACACCATATATTTT
>-|TRBV12-3/TRBV12-4|19|TRBD1|TRBJ2-6
CTCCFTRGTGFSGANVLTF
TGTACCTGCTGTTTCACTCGTGGGACAGGGTTTTCTGGGGCCAACGTCCTGACTTTC
>medium-sized|TRBV2|14|TRBD1|TRBJ2-7
CASSDRDRDYEQYF
TGTGCCAGCAGCGACCGGGACAGGGACTACGAGCAGTACTTC
>-|TRBV18|13|-|TRBJ2-1
CASSPPGTHEQFF
TGTGCCAGCTCACCACCGGGGACCCATGAGCAGTTCTTC
>medium-sized|TRBV24-1|14|-|TRBJ2-2
CATMGGANTGELFF
TGTGCCACCATGGGGGGAGCGAACACCGGGGAGCTGTTTTTT
>medium-sized|TRBV7-8|14|-|TRBJ2-1
CASSLDSSYNEQFF
TGTGCCAGCAGCTTAGATAGCTCCTACAATGAGCAGTTCTTC
>many|TRBV12-3/TRBV12-4|16|TRBD2|TRBJ2-3
CASSPGTSGGGDTQYF
TGTGCCAGCAGTCCAGGGACTAGCGGGGGCGGTGATACGCAGTATTTT
>many|TRBV19|15|-|TRBJ2-7
CASSAGWQGTYEQYF
TGTGCCAGTAGTGCCGGGTGGCAGGGGACCTACGAGCAGTACTTC
>many|TRBV5-4|18|TRBD1|TRBJ2-5
CASSLGLSGTGDQETQYF
TGTGCCAGCAGCTTGGGGTTGTCGGGCACAGGGGACCAAGAGACCCAGTACTTC
>medium-sized|TRBV24-1|13|-|TRBJ2-1
CATSDGGENEQFF
TGTGCCACCAGTGATGGCGGTGAAAATGAGCAGTTCTTC
>medium-sized|TRBV7-2|12|-|TRBJ2-1
CASSFGYNEQFF
TGTGCCAGCAGCTTCGGCTACAATGAGCAGTTCTTC
>medium-sized|TRBV6-5|14|-|TRBJ1-5
CASSYFGADQPQHF
TGTGCCAGCAGTTACTTCGGGGCTGATCAGCCCCAGCATTTT
>many|TRBV7-2|14|TRBD1|TRBJ1-1
CASSFPGGYTEAFF
TGTGCCAGCAGCTTCCCAGGGGGCTACACTGAAGCTTTCTTT
>few|TRBV5-1|14|-|TRBJ1-4
CASRTGPTNEKLFF
TGCGCCAGCAGGACGGGGCCAACTAATGAAAAACTGTTTTTT
>many|TRBV5-1|14|-|TRBJ2-2
CASSTSPNTGELFF
TGCGCCAGCAGCACTAGCCCTAACACCGGGGAGCTGTTTTTT
>many|TRBV7-2|13|-|TRBJ2-7
CASSLSLGSEQYF
TGTGCCAGCAGCTTATCCTTGGGGTCCGAGCAGTACTTC